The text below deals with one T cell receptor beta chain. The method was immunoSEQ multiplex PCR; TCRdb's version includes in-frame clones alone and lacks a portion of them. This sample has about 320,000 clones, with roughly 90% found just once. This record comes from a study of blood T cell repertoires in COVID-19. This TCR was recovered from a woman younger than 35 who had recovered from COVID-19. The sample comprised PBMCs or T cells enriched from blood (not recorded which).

The CDR3 spells CASSSIAGGTETQYF. The CDR3 coding sequence is TGCGCCAGCAGCTCTATAGCGGGGGGCACAGAGACCCAGTACTTC. The V gene is TRBV5-1, the J gene TRBJ2-5; 10 bases map to TRBD2. V lost 3 bases and J lost 4; bases outside the gene matches: 6. The CDR3 extends over 15 amino acids. Looked up from germline, CDR1 is SGHRS and CDR2 is YFSETQ. The variable domain in full, completed from reference TRBV5-1 and TRBJ2-5, reads KAGVTQTPRYLIKTRGQQVTLSCSPISGHRSVSWYQQTPGQGLQFLFEYFSETQRNKGNFPGRFSGRQFSNSRSEMNVSTLELGDSALYLCASSSIAGGTETQYFGPGTRLLVL.